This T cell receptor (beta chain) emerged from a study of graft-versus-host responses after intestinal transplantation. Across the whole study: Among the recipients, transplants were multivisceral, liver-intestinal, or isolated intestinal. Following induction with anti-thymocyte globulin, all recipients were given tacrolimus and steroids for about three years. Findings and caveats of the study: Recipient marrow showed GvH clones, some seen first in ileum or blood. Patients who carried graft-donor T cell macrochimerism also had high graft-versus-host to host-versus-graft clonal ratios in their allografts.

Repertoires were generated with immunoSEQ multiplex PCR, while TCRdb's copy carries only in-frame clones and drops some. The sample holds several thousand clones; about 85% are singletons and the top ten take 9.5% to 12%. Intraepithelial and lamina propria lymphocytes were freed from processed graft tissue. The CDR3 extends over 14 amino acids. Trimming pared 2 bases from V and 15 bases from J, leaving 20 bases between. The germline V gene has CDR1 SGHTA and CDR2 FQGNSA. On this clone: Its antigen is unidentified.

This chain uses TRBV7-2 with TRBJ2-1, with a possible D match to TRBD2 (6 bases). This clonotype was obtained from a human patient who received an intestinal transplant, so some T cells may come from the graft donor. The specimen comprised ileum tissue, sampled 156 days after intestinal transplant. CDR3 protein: CASSLSPPGRGSFF. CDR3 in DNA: TGTGCCAGCAGCTTATCCCCTCCCGGGAGAGGGTCGTTCTTC.